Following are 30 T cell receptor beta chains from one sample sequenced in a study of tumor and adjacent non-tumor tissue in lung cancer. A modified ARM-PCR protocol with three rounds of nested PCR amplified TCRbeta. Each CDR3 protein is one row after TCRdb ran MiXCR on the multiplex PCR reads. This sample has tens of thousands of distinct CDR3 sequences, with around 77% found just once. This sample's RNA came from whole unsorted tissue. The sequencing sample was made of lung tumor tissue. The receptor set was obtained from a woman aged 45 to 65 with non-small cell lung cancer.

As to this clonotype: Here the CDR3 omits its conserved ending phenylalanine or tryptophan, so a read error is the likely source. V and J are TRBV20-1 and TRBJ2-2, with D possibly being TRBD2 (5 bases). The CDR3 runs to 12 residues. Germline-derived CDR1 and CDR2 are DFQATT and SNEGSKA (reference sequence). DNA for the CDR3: TGCAGTGCTAGCGGAAACACCGGGGTGCTGTTTTTA. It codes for CSASGNTGVLFL.

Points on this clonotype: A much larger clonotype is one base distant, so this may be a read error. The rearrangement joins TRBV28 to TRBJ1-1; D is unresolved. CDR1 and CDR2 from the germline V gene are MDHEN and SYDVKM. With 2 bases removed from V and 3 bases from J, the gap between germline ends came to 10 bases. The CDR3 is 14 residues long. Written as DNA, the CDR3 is TGTGCCAGCAGTTTAATAGGGATGGACACTGAAGCTTTCTTT. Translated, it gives CASSLIGMDTEAFF.

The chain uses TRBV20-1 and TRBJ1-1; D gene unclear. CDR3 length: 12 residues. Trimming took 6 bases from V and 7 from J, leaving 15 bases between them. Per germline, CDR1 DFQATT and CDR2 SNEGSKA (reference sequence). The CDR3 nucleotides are TGCAGTGCGAGGCCCCAAGCCAATGAAGCTTTCTTT. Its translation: CSARPQANEAFF.

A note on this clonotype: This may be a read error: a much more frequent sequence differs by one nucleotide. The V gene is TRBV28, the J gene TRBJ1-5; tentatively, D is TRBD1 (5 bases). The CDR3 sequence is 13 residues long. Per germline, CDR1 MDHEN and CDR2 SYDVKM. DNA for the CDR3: TGTGCCAGCGGCTTTCCAGGGTATCAGTCCCAGCATTTT. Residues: CASGFPGYQSQHF.

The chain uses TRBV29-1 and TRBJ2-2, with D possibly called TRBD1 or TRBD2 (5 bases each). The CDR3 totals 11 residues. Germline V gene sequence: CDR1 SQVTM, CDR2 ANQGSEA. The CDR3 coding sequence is TGCAGTATGGGGGATCCCGGGGAGCTGTTTTTT. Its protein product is CSMGDPGELFF.

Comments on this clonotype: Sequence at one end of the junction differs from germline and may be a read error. CDR3 nucleotide sequence: TGTGCCAGCAGCGCCCGGATTAGCAACGCCTACGAGCAGTATTTC. This codes for CASSARISNAYEQYF. The chain has TRBV4-2 and TRBJ2-7; D is ambiguous. The germline V gene encodes CDR1 LGHNA and CDR2 YNFKEQ. The CDR3 consists of 15 residues.

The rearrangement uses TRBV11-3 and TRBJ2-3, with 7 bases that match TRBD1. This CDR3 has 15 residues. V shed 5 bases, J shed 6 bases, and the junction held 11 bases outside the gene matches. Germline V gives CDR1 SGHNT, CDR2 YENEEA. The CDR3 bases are TGTGCCAGCAGCCTCGCTCTAGGGGGCGGGGATACGCAGTATTTT. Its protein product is CASSLALGGGDTQYF.

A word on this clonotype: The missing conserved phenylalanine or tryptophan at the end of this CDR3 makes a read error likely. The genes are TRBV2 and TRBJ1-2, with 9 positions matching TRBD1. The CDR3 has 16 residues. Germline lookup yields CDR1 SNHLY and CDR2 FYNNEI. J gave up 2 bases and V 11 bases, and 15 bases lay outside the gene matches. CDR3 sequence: CARIRTGALENYGYTI. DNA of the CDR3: TGTGCCCGCATAAGGACAGGGGCCTTAGAGAACTATGGCTACACCATC.

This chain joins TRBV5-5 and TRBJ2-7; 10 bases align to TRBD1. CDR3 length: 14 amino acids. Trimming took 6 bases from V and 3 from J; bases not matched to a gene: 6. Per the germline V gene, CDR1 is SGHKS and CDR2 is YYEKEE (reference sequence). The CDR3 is CASIYGTGVYEQYF. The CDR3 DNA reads TGTGCCAGCATATACGGGACAGGGGTCTACGAGCAGTACTTC.

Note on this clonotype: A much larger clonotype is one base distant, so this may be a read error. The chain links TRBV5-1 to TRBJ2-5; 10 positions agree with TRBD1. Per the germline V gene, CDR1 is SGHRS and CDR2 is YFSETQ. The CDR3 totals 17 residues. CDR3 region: CTSSLGSRTGGQETQYF. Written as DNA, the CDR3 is TGCACCAGCAGCTTGGGGTCCCGGACAGGGGGCCAAGAGACCCAGTACTTC.

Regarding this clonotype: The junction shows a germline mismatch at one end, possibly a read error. CDR3 sequence reads: CAISVGIRRVRQPQHF. The DNA for the CDR3 is TGTGCCATCAGTGTAGGGATCCGGAGGGTTCGTCAGCCCCAGCATTTT. The V call is TRBV24-1, the J call TRBJ1-5, with D unclear. The CDR3 is 16 residues long. Germline lookup yields CDR1 KGHDR and CDR2 SFDVKD.

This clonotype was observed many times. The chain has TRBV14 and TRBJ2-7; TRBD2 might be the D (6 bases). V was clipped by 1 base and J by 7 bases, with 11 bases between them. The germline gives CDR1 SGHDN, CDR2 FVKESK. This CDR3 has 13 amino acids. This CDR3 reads CASSQGGTGEQYF. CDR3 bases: TGTGCCAGCAGCCAAGGGGGGACTGGGGAGCAGTACTTC.

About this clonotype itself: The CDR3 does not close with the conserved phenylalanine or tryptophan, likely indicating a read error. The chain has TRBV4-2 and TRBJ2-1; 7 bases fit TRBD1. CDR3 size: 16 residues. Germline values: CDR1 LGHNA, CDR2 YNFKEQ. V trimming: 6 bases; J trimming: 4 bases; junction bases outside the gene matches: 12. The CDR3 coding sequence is TGTGCCAGCAGACATGCCGAGGACAGGTTTTACAATGAGCAGTTCATC. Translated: CASRHAEDRFYNEQFI.

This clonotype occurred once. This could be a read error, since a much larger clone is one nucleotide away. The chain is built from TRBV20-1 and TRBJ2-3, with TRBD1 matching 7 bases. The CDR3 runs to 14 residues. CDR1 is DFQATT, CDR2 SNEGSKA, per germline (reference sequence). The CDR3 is CNATTTGLTDTQYF. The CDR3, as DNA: TGCAATGCTACGACGACAGGGTTAACAGATACGCAGTATTTT.

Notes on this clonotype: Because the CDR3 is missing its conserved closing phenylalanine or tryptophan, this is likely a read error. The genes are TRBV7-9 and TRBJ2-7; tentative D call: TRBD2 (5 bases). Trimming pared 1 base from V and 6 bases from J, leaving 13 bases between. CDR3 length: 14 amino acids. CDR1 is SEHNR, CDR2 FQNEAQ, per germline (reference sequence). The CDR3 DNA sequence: TGTGCCAGCAGCTTAGTCAGCGGCCCTGGCGAGCAGTACTCC. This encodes CASSLVSGPGEQYS.

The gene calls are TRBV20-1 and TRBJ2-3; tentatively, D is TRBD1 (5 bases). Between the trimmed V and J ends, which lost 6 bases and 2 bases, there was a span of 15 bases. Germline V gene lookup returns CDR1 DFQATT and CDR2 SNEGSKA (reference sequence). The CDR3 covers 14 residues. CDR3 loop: CSASQASNTDTQYF. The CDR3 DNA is TGCAGTGCCTCACAGGCCTCCAACACAGATACGCAGTATTTT.

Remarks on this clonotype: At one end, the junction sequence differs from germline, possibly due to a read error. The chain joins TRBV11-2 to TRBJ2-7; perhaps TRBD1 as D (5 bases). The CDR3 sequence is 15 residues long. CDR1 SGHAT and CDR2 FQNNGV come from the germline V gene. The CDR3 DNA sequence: TGTGCAAGCAACCGAATGCGGTACAGGACCTACGAGCAGTATTTC. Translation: CASNRMRYRTYEQYF.

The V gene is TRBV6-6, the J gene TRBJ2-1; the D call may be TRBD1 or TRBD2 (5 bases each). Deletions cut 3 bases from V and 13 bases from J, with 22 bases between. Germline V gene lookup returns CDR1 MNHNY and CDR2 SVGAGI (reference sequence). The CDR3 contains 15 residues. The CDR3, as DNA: TGTGCCAGCAGTTATAATCTAGCAGGGTACAATGGACAGTTCTTC. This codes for CASSYNLAGYNGQFF.

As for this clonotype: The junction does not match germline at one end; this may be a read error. The CDR3 DNA sequence: TGTGCCAGCAGCCACCTACTGGCGGGAGGCTACAAGCAGTACTTC. Translated, it gives CASSHLLAGGYKQYF. The chain combines TRBV7-2 with TRBJ2-7; 8 bases agree with TRBD2. CDR3 length: 15 residues. The germline CDR1 and CDR2 sequences are SGHTA and FQGNSA.

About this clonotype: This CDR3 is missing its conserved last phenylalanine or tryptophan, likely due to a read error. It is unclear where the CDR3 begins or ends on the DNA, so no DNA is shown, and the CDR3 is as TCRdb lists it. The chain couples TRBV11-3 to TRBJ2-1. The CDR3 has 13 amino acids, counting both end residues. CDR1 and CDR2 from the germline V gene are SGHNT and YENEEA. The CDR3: CVSSFSVYNELFL.

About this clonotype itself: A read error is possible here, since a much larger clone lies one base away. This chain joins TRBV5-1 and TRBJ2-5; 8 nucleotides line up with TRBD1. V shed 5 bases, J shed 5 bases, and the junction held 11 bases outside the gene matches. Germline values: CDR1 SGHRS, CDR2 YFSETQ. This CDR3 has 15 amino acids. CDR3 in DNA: TGCGCCAGCAGACCCCCCACAGGGGGAGAGGAGACCCAGTACTTC. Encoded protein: CASRPPTGGEETQYF. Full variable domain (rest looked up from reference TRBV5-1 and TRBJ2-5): KAGVTQTPRYLIKTRGQQVTLSCSPISGHRSVSWYQQTPGQGLQFLFEYFSETQRNKGNFPGRFSGRQFSNSRSEMNVSTLELGDSALYLCASRPPTGGEETQYFGPGTRLLVL.

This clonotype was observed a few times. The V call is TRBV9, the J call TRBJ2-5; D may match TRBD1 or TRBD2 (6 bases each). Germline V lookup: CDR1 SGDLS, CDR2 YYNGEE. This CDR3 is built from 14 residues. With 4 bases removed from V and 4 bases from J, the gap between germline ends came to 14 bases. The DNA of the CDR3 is TGTGCCAGCAGCCTCGTCGGGGGCGGAGAGACCCAGTACTTC. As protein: CASSLVGGGETQYF.

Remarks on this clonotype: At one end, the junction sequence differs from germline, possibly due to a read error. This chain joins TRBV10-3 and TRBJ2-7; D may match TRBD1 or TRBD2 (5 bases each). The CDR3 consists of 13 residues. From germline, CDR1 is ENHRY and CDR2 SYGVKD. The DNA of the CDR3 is TGTGCCATCGAGGGGCAGGACCCCTACGAACAGTACTTC. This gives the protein CAIEGQDPYEQYF.

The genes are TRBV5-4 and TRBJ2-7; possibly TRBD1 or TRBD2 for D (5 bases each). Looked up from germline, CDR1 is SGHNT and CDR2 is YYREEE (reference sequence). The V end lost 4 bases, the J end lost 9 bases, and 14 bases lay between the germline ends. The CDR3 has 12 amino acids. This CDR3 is CASSRDVHGQYF. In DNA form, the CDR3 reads TGTGCCAGCAGCAGGGACGTCCACGGGCAGTACTTC.

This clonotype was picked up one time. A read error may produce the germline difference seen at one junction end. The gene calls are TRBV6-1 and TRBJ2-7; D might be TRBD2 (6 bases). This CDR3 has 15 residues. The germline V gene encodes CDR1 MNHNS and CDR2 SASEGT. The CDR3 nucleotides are TGTGCCAACAGTGAAAGAAGGCGGGGATCCTACGAGCAGTACTTC. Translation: CANSERRRGSYEQYF.

Here the CDR3 DNA reads TGTGCCAGCGGTGGCGAGAGAAACAATGAGCAGTTCTTC. Amino acid sequence: CASGGERNNEQFF. This chain links TRBV6-1 with TRBJ2-1, with D uncertain. V shed 8 bases and J shed 5 bases, with 13 bases lying between them. This CDR3 region has 13 residues. Germline CDR1 and CDR2: MNHNS and SASEGT.

The CDR3 bases are TGTGCCAGCAAGTCGAGCTTCTACGAGCAGTACTTC. Protein product: CASKSSFYEQYF. This chain joins TRBV6-1 and TRBJ2-7; D gene unclear. The V gene's germline CDR1 is MNHNS and CDR2 SASEGT. The CDR3 consists of 12 residues. V gave up 7 bases and J gave up 3 bases, with 10 bases separating them.

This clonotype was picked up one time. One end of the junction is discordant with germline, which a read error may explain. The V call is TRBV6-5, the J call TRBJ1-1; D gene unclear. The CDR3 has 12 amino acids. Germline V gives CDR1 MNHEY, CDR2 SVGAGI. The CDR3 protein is CASSHSNAEAFF. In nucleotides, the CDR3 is TGTGCCAGCAGTCATTCGAACGCTGAAGCTTTCTTT.

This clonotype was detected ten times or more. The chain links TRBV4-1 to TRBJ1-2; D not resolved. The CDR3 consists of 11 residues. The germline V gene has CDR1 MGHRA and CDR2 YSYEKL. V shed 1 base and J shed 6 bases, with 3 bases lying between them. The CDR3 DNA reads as TGCGCCAGCAGCCAAGCTAATGGCTACACCTTC. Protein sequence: CASSQANGYTF.

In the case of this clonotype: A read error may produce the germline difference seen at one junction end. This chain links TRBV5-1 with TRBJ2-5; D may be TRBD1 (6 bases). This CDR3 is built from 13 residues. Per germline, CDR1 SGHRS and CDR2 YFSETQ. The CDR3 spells CASSLSGEETHCF. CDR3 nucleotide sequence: TGCGCCAGCAGCTTGTCAGGGGAAGAGACCCACTGCTTC.